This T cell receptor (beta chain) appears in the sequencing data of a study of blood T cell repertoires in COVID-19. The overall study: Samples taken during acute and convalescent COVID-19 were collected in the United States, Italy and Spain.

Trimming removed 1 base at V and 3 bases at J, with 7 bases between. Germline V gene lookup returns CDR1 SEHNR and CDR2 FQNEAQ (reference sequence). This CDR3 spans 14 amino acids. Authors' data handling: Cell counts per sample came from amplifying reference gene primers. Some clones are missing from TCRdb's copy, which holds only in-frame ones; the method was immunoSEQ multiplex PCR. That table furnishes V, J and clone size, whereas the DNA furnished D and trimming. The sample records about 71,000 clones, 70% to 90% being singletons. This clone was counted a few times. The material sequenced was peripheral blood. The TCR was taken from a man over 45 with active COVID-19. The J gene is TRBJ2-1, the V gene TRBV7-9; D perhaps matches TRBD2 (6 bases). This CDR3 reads CASSLGSGYNEQFF. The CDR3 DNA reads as TGTGCCAGCAGCTTAGGTAGCGGCTACAATGAGCAGTTCTTC.